These 3 T cell receptor beta chains came from one sample sequenced in a study of T-cell reconstitution after alpha-beta-depleted transplantation in children. The authors prepared the TCRbeta library with unique molecular identifiers. TCRdb redid the calling of the PCR reads with MiXCR, one entry per CDR3 protein. The sample yields 800,000 to 1,000,000 distinct CDR3 sequences, roughly 29% seen once. The sequencing used PBMCs, mostly from graft donor cells, collected 360 days after TCRalphabeta/CD19-depleted stem cell transplant. These receptors originate from a boy under two years old who had a stem cell transplant for SCID, so the T cells may come from the graft donor.

This chain joins TRBV29-1 and TRBJ2-5, with 7 bases lining up with TRBD1. This CDR3 is 16 amino acids long. Per germline, CDR1 SQVTM and CDR2 ANQGSEA. J was trimmed by 2 bases and V by 4 bases; bases with no gene match: 13. The CDR3 is CSVVGPSGTVQETQYF. The CDR3 region has the DNA TGCAGCGTTGTAGGACCGTCCGGGACAGTGCAAGAGACCCAGTACTTC.

The chain employs TRBV5-1 and TRBJ1-2; 10 nucleotides agree with TRBD1. V lost 4 bases, J lost 7 bases, and 13 bases stayed unmatched. CDR3 length equals 16 residues. CDR1 is SGHRS, CDR2 YFSETQ, per germline. For the CDR3, the DNA is TGCGCCAGCAGCGAGAGCAAGACAGGGGGCGCGTTTGGCTACACCTTC. It yields the protein CASSESKTGGAFGYTF.

Note on this clonotype: This likely comes from a read error, as the CDR3 has no conserved phenylalanine or tryptophan at its end. V is TRBV13 and J is TRBJ2-7; a possible D gene is TRBD2 (6 bases). The CDR3 has 13 residues. In germline, CDR1 is PRHDT, CDR2 FYEKMQ (reference sequence). V was trimmed by 5 bases and J by 2 bases, leaving 10 bases between them. CDR3 nucleotide sequence: TGTGCCAGCAGCGGCGGGGTACCCTACGAGCAGTACTCC. Encoded protein: CASSGGVPYEQYS.